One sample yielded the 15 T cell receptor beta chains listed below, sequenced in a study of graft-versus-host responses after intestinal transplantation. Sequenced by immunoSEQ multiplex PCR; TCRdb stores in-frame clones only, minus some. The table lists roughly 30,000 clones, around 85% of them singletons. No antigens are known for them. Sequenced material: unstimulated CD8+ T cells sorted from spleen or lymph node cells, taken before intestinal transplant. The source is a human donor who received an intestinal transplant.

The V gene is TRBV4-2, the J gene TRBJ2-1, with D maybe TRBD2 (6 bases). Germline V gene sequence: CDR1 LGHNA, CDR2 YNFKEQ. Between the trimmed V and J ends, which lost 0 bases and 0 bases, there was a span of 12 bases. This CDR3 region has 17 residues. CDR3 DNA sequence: TGTGCCAGCAGCCAAGAATCCGGGACTGGCTCCTACAATGAGCAGTTCTTC. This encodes CASSQESGTGSYNEQFF.

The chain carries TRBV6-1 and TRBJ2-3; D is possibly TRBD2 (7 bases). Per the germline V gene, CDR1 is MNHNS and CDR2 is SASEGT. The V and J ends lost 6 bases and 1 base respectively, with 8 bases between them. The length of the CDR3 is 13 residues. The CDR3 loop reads CASRGGGTDTQYF. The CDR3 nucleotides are TGTGCCAGCAGAGGGGGGGGCACAGATACGCAGTATTTT.

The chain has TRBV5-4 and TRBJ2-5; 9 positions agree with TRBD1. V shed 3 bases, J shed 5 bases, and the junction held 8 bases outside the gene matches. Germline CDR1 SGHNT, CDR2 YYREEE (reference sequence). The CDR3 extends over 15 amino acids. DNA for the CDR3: TGTGCCAGCAGCTCGGGACAGGGACTTTCGGAGACCCAGTACTTC. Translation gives CASSSGQGLSETQYF.

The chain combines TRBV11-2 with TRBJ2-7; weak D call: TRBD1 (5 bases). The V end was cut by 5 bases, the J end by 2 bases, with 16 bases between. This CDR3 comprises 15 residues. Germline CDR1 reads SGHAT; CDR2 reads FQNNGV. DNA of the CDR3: TGTGCCAGCAGCATATTCAACAGGATTACCTACGAGCAGTACTTC. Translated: CASSIFNRITYEQYF.

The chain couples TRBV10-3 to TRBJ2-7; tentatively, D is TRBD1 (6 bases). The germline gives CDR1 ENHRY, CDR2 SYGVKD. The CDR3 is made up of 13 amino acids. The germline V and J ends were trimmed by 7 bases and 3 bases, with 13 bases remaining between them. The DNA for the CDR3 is TGTGCCATCACCGTGGACAGCAGCTACGAGCAGTACTTC. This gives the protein CAITVDSSYEQYF.

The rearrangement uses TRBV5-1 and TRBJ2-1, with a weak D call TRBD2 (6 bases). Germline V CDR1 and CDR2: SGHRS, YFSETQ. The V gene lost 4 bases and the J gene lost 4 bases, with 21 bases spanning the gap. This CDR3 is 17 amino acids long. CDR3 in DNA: TGCGCCAGCAGCCCCCTTTTCGGCGGGGAGTTTTACAATGAGCAGTTCTTC. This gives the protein CASSPLFGGEFYNEQFF.

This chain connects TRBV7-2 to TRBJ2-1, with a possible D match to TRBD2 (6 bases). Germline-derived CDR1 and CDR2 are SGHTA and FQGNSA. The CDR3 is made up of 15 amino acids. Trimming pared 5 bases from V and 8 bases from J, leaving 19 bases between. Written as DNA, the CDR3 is TGTGCCAGCAGCCGACTAGATTTCCCAGGGCATGAGCAGTTCTTC. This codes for CASSRLDFPGHEQFF.

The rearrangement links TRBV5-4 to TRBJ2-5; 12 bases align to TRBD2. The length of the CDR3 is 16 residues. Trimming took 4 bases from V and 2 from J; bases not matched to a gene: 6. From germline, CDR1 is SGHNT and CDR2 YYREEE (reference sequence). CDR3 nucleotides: TGTGCCAGCAGCGTACTAGCGGGGGGCCAGCAAGAGACCCAGTACTTC. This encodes CASSVLAGGQQETQYF. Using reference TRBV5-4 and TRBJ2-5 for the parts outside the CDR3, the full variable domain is ETGVTQSPTHLIKTRGQQVTLRCSSQSGHNTVSWYQQALGQGPQFIFQYYREEENGRGNFPPRFSGLQFPNYSSELNVNALELDDSALYLCASSVLAGGQQETQYFGPGTRLLVL.

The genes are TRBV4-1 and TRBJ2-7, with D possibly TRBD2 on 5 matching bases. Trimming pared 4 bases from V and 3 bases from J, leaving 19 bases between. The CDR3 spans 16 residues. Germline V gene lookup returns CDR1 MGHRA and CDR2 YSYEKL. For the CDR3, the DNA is TGCGCCAGCAGCCCGACGGGGTTTTCGCTTTTCTACGAGCAGTACTTC. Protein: CASSPTGFSLFYEQYF.

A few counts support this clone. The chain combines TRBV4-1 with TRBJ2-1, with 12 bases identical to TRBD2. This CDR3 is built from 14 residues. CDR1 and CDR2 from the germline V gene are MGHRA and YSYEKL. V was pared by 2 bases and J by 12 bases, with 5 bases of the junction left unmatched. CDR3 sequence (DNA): TGCGCCAGCAGCCAAAGACTAGCGGGAGCTGGGCAGTTCTTC. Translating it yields CASSQRLAGAGQFF.

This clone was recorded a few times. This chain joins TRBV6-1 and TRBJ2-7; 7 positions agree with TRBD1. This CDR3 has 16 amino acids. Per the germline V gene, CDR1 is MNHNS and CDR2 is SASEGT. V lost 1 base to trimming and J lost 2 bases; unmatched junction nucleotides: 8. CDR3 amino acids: CASSEGIQGFAYEQYF. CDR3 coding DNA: TGTGCCAGCAGTGAAGGAATACAGGGGTTTGCCTACGAGCAGTACTTC.

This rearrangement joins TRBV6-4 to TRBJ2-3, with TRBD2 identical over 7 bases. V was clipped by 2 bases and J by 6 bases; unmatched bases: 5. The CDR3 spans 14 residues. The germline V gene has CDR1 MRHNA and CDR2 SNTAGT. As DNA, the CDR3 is TGTGCCAGCAGTGACGGGAGGGGTCAGGATACGCAGTATTTT. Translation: CASSDGRGQDTQYF.

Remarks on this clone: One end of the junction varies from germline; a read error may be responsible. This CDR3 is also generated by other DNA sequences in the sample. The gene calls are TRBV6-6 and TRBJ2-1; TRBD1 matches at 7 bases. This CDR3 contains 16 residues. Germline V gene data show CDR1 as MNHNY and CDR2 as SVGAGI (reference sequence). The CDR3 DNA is TGTGCTAGCAGTTACTCCGACAGGGTACCCTACAATGAGCAGTTCTTC. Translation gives CASSYSDRVPYNEQFF.

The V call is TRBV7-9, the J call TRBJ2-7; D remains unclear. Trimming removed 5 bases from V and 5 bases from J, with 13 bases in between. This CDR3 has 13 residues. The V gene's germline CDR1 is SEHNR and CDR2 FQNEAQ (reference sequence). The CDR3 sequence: CASSPSFADEQYF. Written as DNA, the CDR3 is TGTGCCAGCAGCCCCTCATTCGCGGACGAGCAGTACTTC.

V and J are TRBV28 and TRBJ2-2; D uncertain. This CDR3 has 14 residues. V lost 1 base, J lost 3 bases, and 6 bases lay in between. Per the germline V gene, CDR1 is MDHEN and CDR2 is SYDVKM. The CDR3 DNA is TGTGCCAGCAGTTTATTTACTGACACCGGGGAGCTGTTTTTT. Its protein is CASSLFTDTGELFF.